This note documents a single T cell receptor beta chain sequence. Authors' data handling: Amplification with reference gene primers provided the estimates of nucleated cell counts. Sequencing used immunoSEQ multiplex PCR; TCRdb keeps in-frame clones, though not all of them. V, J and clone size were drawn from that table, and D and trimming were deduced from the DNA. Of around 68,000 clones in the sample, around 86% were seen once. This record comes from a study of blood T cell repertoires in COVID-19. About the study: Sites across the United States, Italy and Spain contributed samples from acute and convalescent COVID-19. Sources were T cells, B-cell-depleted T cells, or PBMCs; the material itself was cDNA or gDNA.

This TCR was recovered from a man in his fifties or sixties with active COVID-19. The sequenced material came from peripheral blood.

The CDR3 spells CASSQDGQGINQPQHF. The CDR3 DNA is TGCGCCAGCAGCCAAGATGGACAGGGGATAAATCAGCCCCAGCATTTT. V usage is TRBV4-1 and J usage is TRBJ1-5; 9 nucleotides agree with TRBD1. Losses at the gene ends were 0 bases for V and 4 bases for J; bases not matched to a gene: 4. Germline assignment: CDR1 MGHRA and CDR2 YSYEKL. This CDR3 spans 16 amino acids.